This record covers a single TCR beta chain. The method was immunoSEQ multiplex PCR; TCRdb's version includes in-frame clones alone and lacks a portion of them. The top ten clones hold approximately 2.5% of a sample with around 450,000 clones, 89% of them seen once. Trimming shortened V by 0 bases and J by 10 bases, and 4 bases separated the two germline ends. CDR3 length: 12 residues. This sample is part of a study of Ad26.COV2.S vaccination and SARS-CoV-2 variants. Overall study context: Ad26.COV2.S shots went into the muscle once or twice, 56 days apart.

Indicated treatment: 15 to 20 received Ad26.COV2.S at low or high dose, single or two shots; about 5 received placebo; per-sample allocation not given. On day 63 after the first injection, vaccine and placebo recipients gave samples. This clonotype originated in a person aged 18-60 years who received the Ad26.COV2.S COVID-19 vaccine or a placebo. This chain uses TRBV12-3 or TRBV12-4 with TRBJ1-6; D ambiguous. Sequences were derived from peripheral blood, sampled in a trial of Ad26.COV2.S vaccine versus placebo. The CDR3 sequence: CASSLASSPLHF. In DNA form, the CDR3 reads TGTGCCAGCAGTTTAGCGTCCTCACCCCTCCACTTT.